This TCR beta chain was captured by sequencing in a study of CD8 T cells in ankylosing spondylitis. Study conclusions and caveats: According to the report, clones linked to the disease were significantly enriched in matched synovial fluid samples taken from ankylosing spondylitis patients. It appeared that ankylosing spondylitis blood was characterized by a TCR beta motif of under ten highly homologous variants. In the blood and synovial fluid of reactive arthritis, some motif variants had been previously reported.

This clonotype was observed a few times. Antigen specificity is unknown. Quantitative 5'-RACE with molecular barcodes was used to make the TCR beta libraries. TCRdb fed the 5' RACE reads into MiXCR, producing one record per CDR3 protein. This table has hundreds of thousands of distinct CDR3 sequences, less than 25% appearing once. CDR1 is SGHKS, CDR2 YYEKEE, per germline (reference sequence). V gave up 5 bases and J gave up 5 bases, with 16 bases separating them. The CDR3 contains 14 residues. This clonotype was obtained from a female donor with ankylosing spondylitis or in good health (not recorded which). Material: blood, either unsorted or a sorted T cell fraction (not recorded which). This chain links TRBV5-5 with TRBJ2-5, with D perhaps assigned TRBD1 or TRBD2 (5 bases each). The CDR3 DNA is TGTGCCAGCAGTCGTCTGAGGGGAGTGGAGACCCAGTACTTC. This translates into CASSRLRGVETQYF.